This T cell receptor beta chain was profiled in a study of control samples from healthy donors and cancer patients. The germline gives CDR1 LNHDA, CDR2 SQIVND (reference sequence). Trimming removed 4 bases at V and 1 base at J, with 13 bases between. CDR3 length equals 15 residues. The assay was immunoSEQ multiplex PCR, and TCRdb's table has in-frame clones only and misses some. The table has roughly 120,000 clones, around 89% seen once. The chain is built from TRBV19 and TRBJ2-5, with D perhaps being TRBD1 or TRBD2 (6 bases each). Source material: PBMCs. This TCR was sampled from a woman aged 50 to 60 with colorectal cancer. The chain's CDR3 is CASSKGGRIQETQYF. The CDR3 DNA reads TGTGCCAGTAGTAAGGGGGGACGGATCCAAGAGACCCAGTACTTC.